The sequence of this T cell receptor (beta chain) was determined in a study of blood T cell repertoires in COVID-19. Trimming took 6 bases from V and 1 from J, leaving 12 bases between them. This CDR3 spans 14 amino acids. Germline CDR1 MNHEY, CDR2 SMNVEV (reference sequence). The method was immunoSEQ multiplex PCR; TCRdb's version includes in-frame clones alone and lacks a portion of them. Among more than 85,000 clones listed, approximately 85% were seen once. The sample was peripheral blood. This receptor was obtained from a man aged 50 or older with acute or convalescent COVID-19. The rearrangement links TRBV27 to TRBJ1-1; tentatively, D is TRBD1 (6 bases). The DNA of the CDR3 is TGTGCCAGCAGGGACAGATCTCCGAACACTGAAGCTTTCTTT. Encoded protein: CASRDRSPNTEAFF.